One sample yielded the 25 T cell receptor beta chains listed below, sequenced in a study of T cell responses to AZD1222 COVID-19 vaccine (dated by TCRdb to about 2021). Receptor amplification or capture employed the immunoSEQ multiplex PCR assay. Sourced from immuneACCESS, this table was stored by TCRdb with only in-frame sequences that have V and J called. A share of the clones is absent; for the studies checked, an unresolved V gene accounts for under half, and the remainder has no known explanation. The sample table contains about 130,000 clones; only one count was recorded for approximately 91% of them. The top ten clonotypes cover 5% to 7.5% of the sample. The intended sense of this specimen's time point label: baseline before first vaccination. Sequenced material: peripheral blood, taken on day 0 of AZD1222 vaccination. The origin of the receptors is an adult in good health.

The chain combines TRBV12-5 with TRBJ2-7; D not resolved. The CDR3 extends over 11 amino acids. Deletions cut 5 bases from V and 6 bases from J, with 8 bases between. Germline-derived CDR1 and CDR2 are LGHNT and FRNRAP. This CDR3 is CASGIGVEQYF. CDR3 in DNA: TGTGCTAGTGGTATTGGGGTCGAGCAGTACTTC. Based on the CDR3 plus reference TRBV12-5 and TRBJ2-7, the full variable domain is DARVTQTPRHKVTEMGQEVTMRCQPILGHNTVFWYRQTMMQGLELLAYFRNRAPLDDSGMPKDRFSAEMPDATLATLKIQPSEPRDSAVYFCASGIGVEQYFGPGTRLTVT.

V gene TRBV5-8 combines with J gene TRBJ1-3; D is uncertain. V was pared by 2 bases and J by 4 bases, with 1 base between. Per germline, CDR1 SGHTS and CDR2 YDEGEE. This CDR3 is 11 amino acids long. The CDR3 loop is CASSFGNTIYF. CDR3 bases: TGTGCCAGCAGCTTCGGAAACACCATATATTTT.

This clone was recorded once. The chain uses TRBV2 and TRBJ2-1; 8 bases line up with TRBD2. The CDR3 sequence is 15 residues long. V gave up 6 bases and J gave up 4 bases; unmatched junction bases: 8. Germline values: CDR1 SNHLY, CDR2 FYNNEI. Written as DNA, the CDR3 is TGTGCCAGCAGCGGGGGGGCCCCACTGTACAATGAGCAGTTCTTC. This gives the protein CASSGGAPLYNEQFF.

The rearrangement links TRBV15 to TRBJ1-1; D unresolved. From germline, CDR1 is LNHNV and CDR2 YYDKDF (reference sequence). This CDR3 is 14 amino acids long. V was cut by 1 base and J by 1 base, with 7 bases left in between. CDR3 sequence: CATSRVRQNTEAFF. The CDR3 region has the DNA TGTGCCACCAGCAGAGTGCGGCAGAACACTGAAGCTTTCTTT.

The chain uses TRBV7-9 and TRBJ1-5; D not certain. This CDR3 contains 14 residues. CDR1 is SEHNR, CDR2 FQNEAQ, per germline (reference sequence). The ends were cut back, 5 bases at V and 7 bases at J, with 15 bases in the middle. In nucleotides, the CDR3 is TGTGCCAGCAGCCCGGTCACAGCTAACCAGCCCCAGCATTTT. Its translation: CASSPVTANQPQHF.

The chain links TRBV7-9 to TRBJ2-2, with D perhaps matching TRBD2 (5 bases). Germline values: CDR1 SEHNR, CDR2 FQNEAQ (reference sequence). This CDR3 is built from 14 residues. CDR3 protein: CNGGGRLNTGELFF. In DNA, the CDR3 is TGTAACGGTGGAGGACGGTTGAACACCGGGGAGCTGTTTTTT.

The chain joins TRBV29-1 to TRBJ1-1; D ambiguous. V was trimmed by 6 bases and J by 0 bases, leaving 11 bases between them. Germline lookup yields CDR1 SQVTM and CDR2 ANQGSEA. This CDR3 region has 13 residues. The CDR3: CSVGGKLNTEAFF. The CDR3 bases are TGCAGCGTAGGCGGGAAACTGAACACTGAAGCTTTCTTT.

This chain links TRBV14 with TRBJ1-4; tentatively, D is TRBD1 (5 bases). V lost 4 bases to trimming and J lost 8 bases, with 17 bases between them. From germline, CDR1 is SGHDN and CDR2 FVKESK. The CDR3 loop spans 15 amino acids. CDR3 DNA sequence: TGTGCCAGCAGCCGGGGCGTTCAGGGAGACGAAAAACTGTTTTTT. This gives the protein CASSRGVQGDEKLFF.

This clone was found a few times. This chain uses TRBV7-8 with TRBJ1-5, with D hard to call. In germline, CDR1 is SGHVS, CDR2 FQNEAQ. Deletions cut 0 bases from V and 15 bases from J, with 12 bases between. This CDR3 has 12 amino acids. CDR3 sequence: CASSLAGEGLHF. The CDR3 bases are TGTGCCAGCAGCTTAGCAGGTGAAGGACTGCATTTT.

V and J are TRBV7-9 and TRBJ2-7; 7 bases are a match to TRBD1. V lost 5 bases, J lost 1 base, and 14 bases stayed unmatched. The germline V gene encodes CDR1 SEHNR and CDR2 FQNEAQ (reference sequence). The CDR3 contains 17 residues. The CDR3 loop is CASSPPLDGQESYEQYF. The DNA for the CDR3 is TGTGCCAGCAGCCCCCCCCTCGATGGACAGGAGTCCTACGAGCAGTACTTC. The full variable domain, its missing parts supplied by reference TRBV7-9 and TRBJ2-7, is DTGVSQNPRHKITKRGQNVTFRCDPISEHNRLYWYRQTLGQGPEFLTYFQNEAQLEKSRLLSDRFSAERPKGSFSTLEIQRTEQGDSAMYLCASSPPLDGQESYEQYFGPGTRLTVT.

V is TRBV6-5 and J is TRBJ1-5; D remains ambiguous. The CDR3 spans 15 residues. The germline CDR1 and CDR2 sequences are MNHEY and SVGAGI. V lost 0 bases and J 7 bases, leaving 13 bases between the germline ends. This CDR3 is CASSYSVDLRQPQHF. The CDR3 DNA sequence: TGTGCCAGCAGTTACTCTGTAGATCTCAGGCAGCCCCAGCATTTT.

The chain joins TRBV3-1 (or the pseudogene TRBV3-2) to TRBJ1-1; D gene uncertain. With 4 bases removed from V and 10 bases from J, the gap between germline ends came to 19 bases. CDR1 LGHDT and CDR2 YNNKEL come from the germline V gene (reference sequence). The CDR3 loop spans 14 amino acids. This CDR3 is CASSPHSQGPGAFF. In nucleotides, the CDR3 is TGTGCCAGCAGCCCTCATTCACAAGGCCCAGGAGCTTTCTTT.

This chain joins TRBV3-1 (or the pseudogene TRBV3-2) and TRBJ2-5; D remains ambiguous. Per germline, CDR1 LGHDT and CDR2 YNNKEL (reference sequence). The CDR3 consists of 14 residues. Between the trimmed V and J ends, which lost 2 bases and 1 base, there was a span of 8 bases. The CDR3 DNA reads TGTGCCAGCAGCCAACGGACCACCCAAGAGACCCAGTACTTC. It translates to CASSQRTTQETQYF.

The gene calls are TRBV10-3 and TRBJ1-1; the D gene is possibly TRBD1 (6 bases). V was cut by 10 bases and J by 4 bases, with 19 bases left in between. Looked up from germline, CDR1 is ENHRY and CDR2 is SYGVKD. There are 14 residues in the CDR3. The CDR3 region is CATRQEMSGTEAFF. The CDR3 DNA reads TGTGCCACCCGACAGGAGATGTCGGGCACTGAAGCTTTCTTT.

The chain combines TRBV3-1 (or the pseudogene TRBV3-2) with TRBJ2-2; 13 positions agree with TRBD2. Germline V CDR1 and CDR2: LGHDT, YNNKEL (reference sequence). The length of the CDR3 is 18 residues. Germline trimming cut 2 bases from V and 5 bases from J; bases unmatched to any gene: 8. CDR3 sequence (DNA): TGTGCCAGCAGCCAAAACCCGCCACTAGCGGGGGGGACCGGGGAGCTGTTTTTT. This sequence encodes CASSQNPPLAGGTGELFF.

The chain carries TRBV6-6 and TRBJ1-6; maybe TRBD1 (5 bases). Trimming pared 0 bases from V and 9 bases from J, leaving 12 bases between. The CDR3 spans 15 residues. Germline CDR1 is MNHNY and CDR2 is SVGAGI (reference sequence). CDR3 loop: CASSYSAGWSSPLHF. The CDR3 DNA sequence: TGTGCCAGCAGTTACTCGGCAGGGTGGAGTTCACCCCTCCACTTT.

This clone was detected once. Written as DNA, the CDR3 is TGCAGCGCCGCGGACAACTCCTACAATGAGCAGTTCTTC. Translation gives CSAADNSYNEQFF. The V and J genes are TRBV29-1 and TRBJ2-1, with a possible D match to TRBD1 (5 bases). The CDR3 sequence is 13 residues long. V was clipped by 7 bases and J by 0 bases, with 10 bases between them. Germline V CDR1 and CDR2: SQVTM, ANQGSEA.

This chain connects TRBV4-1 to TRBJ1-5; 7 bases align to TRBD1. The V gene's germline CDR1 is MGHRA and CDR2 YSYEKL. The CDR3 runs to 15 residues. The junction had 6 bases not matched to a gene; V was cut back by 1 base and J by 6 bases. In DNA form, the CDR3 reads TGCGCCAGCAGCCAAGTACACAGGGGCGGTCAGCCCCAGCATTTT. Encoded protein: CASSQVHRGGQPQHF.

CDR3 in DNA: TGCGCCAGCAGCCCGCAAACCGACAGGGATGAAAAACTGTTTTTT. Protein product: CASSPQTDRDEKLFF. This chain uses TRBV4-1 with TRBJ1-4; 7 bases are shared with TRBD1. The germline V gene has CDR1 MGHRA and CDR2 YSYEKL. The ends lost 4 bases at V and 6 bases at J; junction bases unmatched: 8. The CDR3 is 15 residues long.

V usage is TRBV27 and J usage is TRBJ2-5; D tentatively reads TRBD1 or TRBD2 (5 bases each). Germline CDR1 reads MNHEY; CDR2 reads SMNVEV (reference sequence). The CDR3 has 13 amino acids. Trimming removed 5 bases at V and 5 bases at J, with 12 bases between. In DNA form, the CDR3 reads TGTGCCAGCAGTCCCGGGACGGGGGAGACCCAGTACTTC. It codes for CASSPGTGETQYF.

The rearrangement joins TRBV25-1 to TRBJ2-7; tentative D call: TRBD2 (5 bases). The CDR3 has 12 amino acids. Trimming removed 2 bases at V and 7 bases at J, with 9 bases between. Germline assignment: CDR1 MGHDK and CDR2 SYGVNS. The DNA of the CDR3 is TGTGCCAGCAGTGAAGGGAGACGTGAGCAGTACTTC. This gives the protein CASSEGRREQYF.

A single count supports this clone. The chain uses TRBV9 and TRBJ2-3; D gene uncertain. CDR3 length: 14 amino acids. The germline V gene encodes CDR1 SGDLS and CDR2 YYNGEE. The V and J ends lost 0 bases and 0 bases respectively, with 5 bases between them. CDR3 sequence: CASSVGQSTDTQYF. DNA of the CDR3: TGTGCCAGCAGCGTAGGACAAAGCACAGATACGCAGTATTTT.

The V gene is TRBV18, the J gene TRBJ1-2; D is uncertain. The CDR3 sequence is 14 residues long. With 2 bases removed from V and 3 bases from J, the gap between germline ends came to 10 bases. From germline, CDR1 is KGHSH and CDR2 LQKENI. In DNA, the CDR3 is TGTGCCAGCTCACCAGGGGTTTCCGACTATGGCTACACCTTC. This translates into CASSPGVSDYGYTF. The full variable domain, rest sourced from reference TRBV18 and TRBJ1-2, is NAGVMQNPRHLVRRRGQEARLRCSPMKGHSHVYWYRQLPEEGLKFMVYLQKENIIDESGMPKERFSAEFPKEGPSILRIQQVVRGDSAAYFCASSPGVSDYGYTFGSGTRLTVV.

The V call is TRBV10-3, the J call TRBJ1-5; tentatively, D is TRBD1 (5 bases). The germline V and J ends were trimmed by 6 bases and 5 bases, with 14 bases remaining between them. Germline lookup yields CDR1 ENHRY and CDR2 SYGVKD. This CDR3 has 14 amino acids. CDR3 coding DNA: TGTGCCATCAGCCACGGAGGGGAACATCAGCCCCAGCATTTT. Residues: CAISHGGEHQPQHF.

CDR3 DNA sequence: TGTGCCAGCAGGTTCGTAGGGGAGAACTATGGCTACACCTTC. Its protein is CASRFVGENYGYTF. The genes are TRBV6-5 and TRBJ1-2; D is possibly TRBD1 (5 bases). Trimming shortened V by 6 bases and J by 2 bases, and 13 bases separated the two germline ends. The CDR3 spans 14 residues. Germline CDR1 reads MNHEY; CDR2 reads SVGAGI.